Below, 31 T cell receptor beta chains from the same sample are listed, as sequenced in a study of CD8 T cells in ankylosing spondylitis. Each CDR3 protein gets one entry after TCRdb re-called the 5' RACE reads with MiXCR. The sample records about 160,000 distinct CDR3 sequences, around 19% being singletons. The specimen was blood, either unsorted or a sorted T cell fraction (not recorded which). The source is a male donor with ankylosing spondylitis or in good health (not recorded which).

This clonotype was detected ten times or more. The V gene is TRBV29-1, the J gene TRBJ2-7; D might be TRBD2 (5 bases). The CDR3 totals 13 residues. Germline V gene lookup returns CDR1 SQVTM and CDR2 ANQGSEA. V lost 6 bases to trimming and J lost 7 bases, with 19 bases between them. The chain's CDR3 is CSVLGLRTGEQYF. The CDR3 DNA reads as TGCAGCGTCCTTGGACTTCGAACGGGAGAGCAGTACTTC.

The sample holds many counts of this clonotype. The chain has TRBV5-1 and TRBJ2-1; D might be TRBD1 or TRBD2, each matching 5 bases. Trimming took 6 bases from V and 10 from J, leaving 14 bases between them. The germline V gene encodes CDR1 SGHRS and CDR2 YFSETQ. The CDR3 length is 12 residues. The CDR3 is CASKEGTGEQFF. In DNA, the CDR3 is TGCGCCAGCAAAGAGGGGACGGGGGAGCAGTTCTTC.

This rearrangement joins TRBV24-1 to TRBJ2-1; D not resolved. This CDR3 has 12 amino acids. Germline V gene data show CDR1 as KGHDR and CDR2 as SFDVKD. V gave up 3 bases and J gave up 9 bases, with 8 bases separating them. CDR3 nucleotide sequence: TGTGCCACCAGTGATGGACCGGGTGAGCAGTTCTTC. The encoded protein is CATSDGPGEQFF.

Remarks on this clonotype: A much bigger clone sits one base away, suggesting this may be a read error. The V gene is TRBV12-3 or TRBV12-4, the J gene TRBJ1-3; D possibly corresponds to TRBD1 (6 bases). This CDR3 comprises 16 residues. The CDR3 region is CASSPDRSLSGNTLYF. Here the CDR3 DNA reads TGTGCCAGCAGCCCCGACAGGAGCCTCTCTGGAAACACCCTATATTTT.

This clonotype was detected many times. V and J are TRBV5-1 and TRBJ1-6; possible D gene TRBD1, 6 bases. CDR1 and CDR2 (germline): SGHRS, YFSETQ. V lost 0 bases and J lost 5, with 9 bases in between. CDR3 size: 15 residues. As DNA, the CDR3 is TGCGCCAGCAGCTTGGAACAGGGTCATAATTCACCCCTCCACTTT. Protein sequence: CASSLEQGHNSPLHF.

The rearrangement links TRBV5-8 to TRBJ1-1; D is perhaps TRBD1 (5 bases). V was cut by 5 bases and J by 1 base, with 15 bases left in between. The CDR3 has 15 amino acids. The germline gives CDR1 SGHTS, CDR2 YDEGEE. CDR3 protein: CASSSGQGWNTEAFF. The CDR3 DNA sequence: TGTGCCAGCAGTAGTGGACAAGGTTGGAACACTGAAGCTTTCTTT.

CDR3 DNA sequence: TGTGCCAGCAGCAGGGGGGAGAGACCTCCCGGGGAGCTGTTTTTT. It yields the protein CASSRGERPPGELFF. The chain is built from TRBV3-1 and TRBJ2-2, with D possibly being TRBD1 or TRBD2 (6 bases each). The CDR3 is 15 amino acids. The V end was cut by 5 bases, the J end by 6 bases, with 16 bases between. In germline, CDR1 is LGHDT, CDR2 YNNKEL (reference sequence).

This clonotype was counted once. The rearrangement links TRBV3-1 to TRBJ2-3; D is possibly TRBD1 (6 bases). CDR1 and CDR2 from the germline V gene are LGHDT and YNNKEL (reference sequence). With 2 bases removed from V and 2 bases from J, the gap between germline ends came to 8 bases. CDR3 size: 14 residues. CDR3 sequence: CASSQTGPTDTQYF. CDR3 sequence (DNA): TGTGCCAGCAGCCAAACAGGGCCCACAGATACGCAGTATTTT.

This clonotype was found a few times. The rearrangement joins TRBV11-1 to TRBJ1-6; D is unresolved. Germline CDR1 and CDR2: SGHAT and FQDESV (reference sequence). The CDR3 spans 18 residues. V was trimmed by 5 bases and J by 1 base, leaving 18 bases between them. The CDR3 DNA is TGTGCCAGCAGCCCGCCGAGAGTCGGCGCTTCCTATAATTCACCCCTCCACTTT. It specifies CASSPPRVGASYNSPLHF.

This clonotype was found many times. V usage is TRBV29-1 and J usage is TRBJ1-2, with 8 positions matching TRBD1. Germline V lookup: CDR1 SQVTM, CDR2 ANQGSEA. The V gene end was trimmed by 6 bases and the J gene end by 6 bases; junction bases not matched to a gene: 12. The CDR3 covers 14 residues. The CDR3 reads CSVTGVGMLNGYTF. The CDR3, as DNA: TGCAGCGTGACAGGGGTGGGGATGCTAAATGGCTACACCTTC.

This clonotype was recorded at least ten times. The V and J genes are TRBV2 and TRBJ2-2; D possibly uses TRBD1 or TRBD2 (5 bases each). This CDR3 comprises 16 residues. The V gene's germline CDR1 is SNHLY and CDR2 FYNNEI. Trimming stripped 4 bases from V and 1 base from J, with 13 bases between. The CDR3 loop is CASSALGARNTGELFF. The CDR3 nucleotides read TGTGCCAGCAGTGCCCTCGGGGCTCGGAACACCGGGGAGCTGTTTTTT.

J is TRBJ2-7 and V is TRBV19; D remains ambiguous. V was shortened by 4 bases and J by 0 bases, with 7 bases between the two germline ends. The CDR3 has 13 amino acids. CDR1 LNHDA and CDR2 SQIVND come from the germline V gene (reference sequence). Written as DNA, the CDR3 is TGTGCCAGTAGTAATGTCTCCTCCTACGAGCAGTACTTC. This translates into CASSNVSSYEQYF. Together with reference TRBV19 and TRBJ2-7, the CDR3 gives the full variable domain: DGGITQSPKYLFRKEGQNVTLSCEQNLNHDAMYWYRQDPGQGLRLIYYSQIVNDFQKGDIAEGYSVSREKKESFPLTVTSAQKNPTAFYLCASSNVSSYEQYFGPGTRLTVT.

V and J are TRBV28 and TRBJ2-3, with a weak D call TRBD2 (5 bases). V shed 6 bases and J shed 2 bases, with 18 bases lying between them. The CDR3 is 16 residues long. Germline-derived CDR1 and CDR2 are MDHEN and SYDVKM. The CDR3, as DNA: TGTGCCAGCAGAGATGGCGAGGGCCAGTCCACAGATACGCAGTATTTT. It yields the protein CASRDGEGQSTDTQYF.

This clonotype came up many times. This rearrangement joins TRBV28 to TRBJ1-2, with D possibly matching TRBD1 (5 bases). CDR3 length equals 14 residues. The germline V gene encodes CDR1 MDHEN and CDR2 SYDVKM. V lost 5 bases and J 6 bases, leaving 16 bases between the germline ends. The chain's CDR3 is CASSPPRGENGYTF. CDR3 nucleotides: TGTGCCAGCAGTCCGCCGCGAGGGGAGAATGGCTACACCTTC.

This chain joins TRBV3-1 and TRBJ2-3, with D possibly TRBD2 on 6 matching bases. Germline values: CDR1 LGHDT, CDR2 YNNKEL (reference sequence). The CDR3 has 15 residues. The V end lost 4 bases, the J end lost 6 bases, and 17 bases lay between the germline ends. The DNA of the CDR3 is TGTGCCAGCAGCCCCCGACTAGGATCCTCCGATACGCAGTATTTT. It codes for CASSPRLGSSDTQYF.

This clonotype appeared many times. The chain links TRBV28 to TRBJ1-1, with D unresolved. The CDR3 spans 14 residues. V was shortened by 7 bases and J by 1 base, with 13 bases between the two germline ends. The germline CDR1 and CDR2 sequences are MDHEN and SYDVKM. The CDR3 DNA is TGTGCCAGCACCATAGATCGGGGGAACACTGAAGCTTTCTTT. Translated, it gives CASTIDRGNTEAFF.

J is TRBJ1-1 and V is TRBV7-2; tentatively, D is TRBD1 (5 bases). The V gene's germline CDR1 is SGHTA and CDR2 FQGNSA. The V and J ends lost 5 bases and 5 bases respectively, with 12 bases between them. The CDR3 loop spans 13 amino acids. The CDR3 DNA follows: TGTGCCAGCAGCCCCCGGACATATACTGAAGCTTTCTTT. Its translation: CASSPRTYTEAFF.

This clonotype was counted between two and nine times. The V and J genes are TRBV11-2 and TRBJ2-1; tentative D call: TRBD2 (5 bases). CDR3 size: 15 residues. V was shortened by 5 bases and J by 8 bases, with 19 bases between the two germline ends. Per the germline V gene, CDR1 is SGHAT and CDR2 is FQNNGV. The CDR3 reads CASSPVEGPNYEQFF. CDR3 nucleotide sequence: TGTGCCAGCAGCCCCGTTGAGGGCCCAAATTATGAGCAGTTCTTC.

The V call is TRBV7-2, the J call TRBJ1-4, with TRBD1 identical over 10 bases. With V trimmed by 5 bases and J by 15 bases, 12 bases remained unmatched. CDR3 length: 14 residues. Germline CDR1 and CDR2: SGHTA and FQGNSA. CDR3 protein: CASSLTTGTGDLFF. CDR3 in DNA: TGTGCCAGCAGCCTGACGACCGGGACAGGGGATTTGTTTTTT.

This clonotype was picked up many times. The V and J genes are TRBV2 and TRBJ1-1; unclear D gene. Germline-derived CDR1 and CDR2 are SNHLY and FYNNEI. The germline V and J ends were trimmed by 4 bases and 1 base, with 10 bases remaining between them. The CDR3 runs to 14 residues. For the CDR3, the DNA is TGTGCCAGCAGTGCCTTTGGCCAGAACACTGAAGCTTTCTTT. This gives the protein CASSAFGQNTEAFF. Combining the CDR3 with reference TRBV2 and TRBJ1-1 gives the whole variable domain EPEVTQTPSHQVTQMGQEVILRCVPISNHLYFYWYRQILGQKVEFLVSFYNNEISEKSEIFDDQFSVERPDGSNFTLKIRSTKLEDSAMYFCASSAFGQNTEAFFGQGTRLTVV.

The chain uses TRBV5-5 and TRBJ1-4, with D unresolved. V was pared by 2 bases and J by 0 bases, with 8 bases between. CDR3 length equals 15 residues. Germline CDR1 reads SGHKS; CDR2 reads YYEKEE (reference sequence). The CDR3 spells CASSFSAATNEKLFF. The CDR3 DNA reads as TGTGCCAGCAGCTTCTCCGCGGCAACTAATGAAAAACTGTTTTTT.

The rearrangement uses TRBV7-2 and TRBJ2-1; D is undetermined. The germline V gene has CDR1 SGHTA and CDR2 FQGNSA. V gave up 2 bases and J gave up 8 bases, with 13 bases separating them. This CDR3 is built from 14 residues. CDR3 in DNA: TGTGCCAGCAGCTTAAGTAGCAAAAGGGATGAGCAGTTCTTC. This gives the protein CASSLSSKRDEQFF.

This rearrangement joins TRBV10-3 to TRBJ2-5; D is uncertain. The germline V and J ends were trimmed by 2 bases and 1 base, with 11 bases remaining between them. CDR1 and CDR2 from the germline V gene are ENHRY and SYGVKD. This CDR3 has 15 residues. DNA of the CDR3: TGTGCCATCAGTGAGCAGTTCCAAAGCCAAGAGACCCAGTACTTC. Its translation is CAISEQFQSQETQYF.

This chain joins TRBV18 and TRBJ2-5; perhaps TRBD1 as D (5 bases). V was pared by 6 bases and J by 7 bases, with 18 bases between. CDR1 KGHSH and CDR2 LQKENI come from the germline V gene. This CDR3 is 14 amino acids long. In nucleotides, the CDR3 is TGTGCCAGCTCCACAGAAAGGGGATCGGGGACCCAGTACTTC. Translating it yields CASSTERGSGTQYF.

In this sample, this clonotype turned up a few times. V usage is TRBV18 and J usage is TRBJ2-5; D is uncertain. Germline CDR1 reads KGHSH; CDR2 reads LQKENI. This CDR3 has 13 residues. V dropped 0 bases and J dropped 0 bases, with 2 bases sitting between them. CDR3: CASSPPYQETQYF. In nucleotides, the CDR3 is TGTGCCAGCTCACCACCCTACCAAGAGACCCAGTACTTC.

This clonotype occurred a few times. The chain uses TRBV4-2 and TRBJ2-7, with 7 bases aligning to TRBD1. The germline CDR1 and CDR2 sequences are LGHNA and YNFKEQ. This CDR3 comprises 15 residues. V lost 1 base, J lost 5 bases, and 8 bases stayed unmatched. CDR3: CASSQATGSFDEQYF. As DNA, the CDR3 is TGTGCCAGCAGCCAAGCGACAGGGTCGTTCGACGAGCAGTACTTC.

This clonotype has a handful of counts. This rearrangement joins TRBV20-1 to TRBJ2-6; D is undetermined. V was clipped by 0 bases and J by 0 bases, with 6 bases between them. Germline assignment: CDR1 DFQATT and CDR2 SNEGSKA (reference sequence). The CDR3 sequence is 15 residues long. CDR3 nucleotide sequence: TGCAGTGCTAGAGATGGCGGCTCTGGGGCCAACGTCCTGACTTTC. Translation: CSARDGGSGANVLTF.

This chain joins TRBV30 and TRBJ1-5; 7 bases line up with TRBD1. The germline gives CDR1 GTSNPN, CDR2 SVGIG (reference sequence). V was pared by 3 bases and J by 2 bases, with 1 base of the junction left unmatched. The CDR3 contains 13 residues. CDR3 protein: CAWSDRGNQPQHF. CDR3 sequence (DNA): TGTGCCTGGAGCGACAGGGGCAATCAGCCCCAGCATTTT. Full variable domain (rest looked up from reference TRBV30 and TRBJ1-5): SQTIHQWPATLVQPVGSPLSLECTVEGTSNPNLYWYRQAAGRGLQLLFYSVGIGQISSEVPQNLSASRPQDRQFILSSKKLLLSDSGFYLCAWSDRGNQPQHFGDGTRLSIL.

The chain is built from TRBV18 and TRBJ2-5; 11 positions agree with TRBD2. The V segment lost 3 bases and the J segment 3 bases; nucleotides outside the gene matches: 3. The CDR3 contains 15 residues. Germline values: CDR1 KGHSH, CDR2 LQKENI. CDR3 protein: CASSPKGLAEETQYF. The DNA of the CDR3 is TGTGCCAGCTCACCGAAGGGACTAGCGGAAGAGACCCAGTACTTC.

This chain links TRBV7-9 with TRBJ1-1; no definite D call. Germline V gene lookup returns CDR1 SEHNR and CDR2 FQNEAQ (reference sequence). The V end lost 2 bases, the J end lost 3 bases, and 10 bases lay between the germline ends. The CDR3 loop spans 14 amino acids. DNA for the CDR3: TGTGCCAGCAGCTTAAAGGGAAAGGACACTGAAGCTTTCTTT. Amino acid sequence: CASSLKGKDTEAFF.

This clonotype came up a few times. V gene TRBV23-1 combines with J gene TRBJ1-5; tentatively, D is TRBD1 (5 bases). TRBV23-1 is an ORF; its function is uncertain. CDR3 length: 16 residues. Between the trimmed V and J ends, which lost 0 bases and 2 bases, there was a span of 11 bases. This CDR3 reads CASSQSRDSGNQPQHF. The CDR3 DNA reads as TGCGCCAGCAGTCAATCGCGAGACAGTGGCAATCAGCCCCAGCATTTT.